Listed below are T cell receptor beta chains from one sample, sequenced in a study of CD8 T cells in Susac syndrome. Via MiXCR, TCRdb re-called the immunoSEQ multiplex PCR reads, giving one row per CDR3 protein. This table has roughly 200,000 distinct CDR3 sequences, approximately 96% appearing once. Source material: CD8+ T cells from PBMCs. The receptors originated from a human donor with multiple sclerosis. Both conserved end residues are part of each CDR3. The D gene is left open where the match is weak.

j_call v_call d_call cdr3_aa cdr3_nt
TRBJ2-7 TRBV20-1 . CSARTYGHYLYEQYF TGCAGTGCTAGAACGTACGGACATTACCTCTACGAGCAGTACTTC
TRBJ2-1 TRBV20-1 . CSARDWSTLSLSEQFF TGCAGTGCTAGAGATTGGAGCACCCTATCCCTCAGTGAGCAGTTCTTC
TRBJ2-7 TRBV11-2 . CASSLDLSYEQYF TGTGCCAGCAGCTTAGATCTCTCCTACGAGCAGTACTTC
TRBJ2-2 TRBV6-5 TRBD2 CAVRGSLTGELFF TGTGCCGTCCGCGGGAGCTTGACCGGGGAGCTGTTTTTT
TRBJ2-7 TRBV27 . CASRPGPLYEQYF TGTGCCAGCAGACCGGGACCTCTCTACGAGCAGTACTTC
TRBJ2-5 TRBV12-3/TRBV12-4 . CASSLMDFQETQYF TGTGCCAGCAGTCTCATGGATTTCCAAGAGACCCAGTACTTC
TRBJ2-5 TRBV25-1 . CASSEFQSAGATQYF TGTGCCAGCAGTGAATTTCAGTCGGCGGGGGCAACCCAGTACTTC
TRBJ2-1 TRBV6-5 TRBD2 CASSPGLADNEQFF TGTGCCAGCAGCCCAGGGCTAGCGGACAATGAGCAGTTCTTC
TRBJ2-1 TRBV20-1 TRBD2 CSARSSVGGSYNEQFF TGCAGTGCTAGATCCTCTGTGGGAGGGTCCTACAATGAGCAGTTCTTC
TRBJ2-7 TRBV18 TRBD1 CASSRGQTNSYEQYF TGTGCCAGCTCACGGGGACAGACAAACTCCTACGAGCAGTACTTC
TRBJ2-1 TRBV18 TRBD2 CASSPPGLAGANEQFF TGTGCCAGCTCACCACCGGGACTAGCGGGAGCGAATGAGCAGTTCTTC
TRBJ2-7 TRBV25-1 . CASSESILAGGREQYF TGTGCCAGCAGTGAATCTATACTAGCTGGAGGTCGGGAGCAGTACTTC
TRBJ1-6 TRBV20-1 . CSAGGRLSGSPLHF TGCAGTGCCGGAGGACGACTCTCAGGGTCACCCCTCCACTTT
TRBJ2-1 TRBV9 TRBD1 CASSDRVWDNEQFF TGTGCCAGCAGTGACAGGGTATGGGACAATGAGCAGTTCTTC
TRBJ1-2 TRBV6-5 . CASSYSGNGYTF TGTGCCAGCAGTTACTCGGGGAATGGCTACACCTTC
TRBJ2-7 TRBV29-1 . CSVVDGRTTYEQYF TGCAGCGTTGTGGATGGCAGGACCACCTACGAGCAGTACTTC
TRBJ1-2 TRBV20-1 . CSARRRGKAYGYTF TGCAGTGCTCGAAGGAGGGGGAAGGCCTATGGCTACACCTTC
TRBJ2-7 TRBV30 . CAWSVDYASSYEQYF TGTGCCTGGAGTGTAGATTACGCTAGCTCCTACGAGCAGTACTTC
TRBJ2-7 TRBV29-1 . CSVVRGDNYEQYF TGCAGCGTTGTCCGAGGTGACAATTACGAGCAGTACTTC
TRBJ2-1 TRBV20-1 . CSASGHSEKSYYNEQFF TGCAGTGCAAGCGGTCATAGCGAGAAAAGCTACTACAATGAGCAGTTCTTC
TRBJ1-1 TRBV29-1 . CSVGGGQGGTEAFF TGCAGCGTTGGGGGGGGCCAGGGCGGCACTGAAGCTTTCTTT
TRBJ1-1 TRBV2 . CASSEGRLDMNTEAFF TGTGCCAGCAGTGAAGGCAGACTGGACATGAACACTGAAGCTTTCTTT
TRBJ2-7 TRBV7-9 . CASSLTSAAYEQYF TGTGCCAGCAGCCTAACTAGTGCCGCCTACGAGCAGTACTTC
TRBJ2-1 TRBV28 TRBD2 CASNGLVGSDEQFF TGTGCCAGTAATGGACTAGTCGGTTCGGATGAGCAGTTCTTC
TRBJ2-1 TRBV20-1 . CSARSPDSLGQFF TGCAGTGCTAGATCCCCAGACTCCCTCGGACAGTTCTTC
TRBJ2-1 TRBV3-1 . CASSQGWQDDNEQFF TGTGCCAGCAGCCAGGGATGGCAGGACGACAATGAGCAGTTCTTC
TRBJ2-7 TRBV28 . CASSPLRRGGEQYF TGTGCCAGCAGCCCCCTCCGTCGGGGTGGCGAGCAGTACTTC
TRBJ2-3 TRBV7-9 . CASSPPPWDTQYF TGTGCCAGCAGCCCTCCCCCCTGGGATACGCAGTATTTT
TRBJ2-1 TRBV20-1 . CSAPTRGGAGNEQFF TGCAGTGCCCCAACCCGGGGCGGGGCAGGGAATGAGCAGTTCTTC
TRBJ2-2 TRBV9 . CASSASGGPSTGELFF TGTGCCAGCAGCGCATCAGGGGGGCCGAGCACCGGGGAGCTGTTTTTT
TRBJ1-5 TRBV9 . CASSVGGGSLQPQHF TGTGCCAGCAGCGTAGGGGGCGGGTCTCTTCAGCCCCAGCATTTT
TRBJ2-7 TRBV7-6 TRBD2 CASSRDRYNLAGGQEQYF TGTGCCAGCAGCCGTGATCGGTACAACTTAGCGGGGGGGCAAGAGCAGTACTTC
TRBJ2-5 TRBV4-1 . CASSQDLGAQYF TGCGCCAGCAGCCAAGATCTTGGGGCCCAGTACTTC
TRBJ2-3 TRBV7-9 TRBD2 CASSFLSGNTDTQYF TGTGCCAGCAGCTTTCTGAGCGGGAACACAGATACGCAGTATTTT
TRBJ2-1 TRBV20-1 TRBD2 CSARGGLAGFDEQFF TGCAGTGCTAGAGGCGGACTAGCGGGTTTTGATGAGCAGTTCTTC
TRBJ2-5 TRBV9 . CASSAGGGVKTQYF TGTGCCAGCAGCGCCGGAGGGGGAGTAAAGACCCAGTACTTC
TRBJ2-3 TRBV29-1 TRBD2 CSVETSGSRQDTQYF TGCAGCGTTGAAACTAGCGGGAGCAGACAAGATACGCAGTATTTT
TRBJ1-2 TRBV7-9 TRBD1 CASSITGGGYTF TGTGCCAGCAGCATTACAGGGGGCGGCTACACCTTC
TRBJ2-2 TRBV5-4 . CASSFDFVMGELFF TGTGCCAGCAGCTTTGACTTCGTAATGGGGGAGCTGTTTTTT
TRBJ2-7 TRBV27 . CASSLYLGGEQYF TGTGCCAGCAGTTTATACCTAGGAGGCGAGCAGTACTTC
TRBJ1-5 TRBV27 . CASSPDGPAQPQHF TGTGCCAGCAGTCCCGATGGGCCGGCTCAGCCCCAGCATTTT
TRBJ1-5 TRBV28 TRBD1 CASSRPGQGNQPQHF TGTGCCAGCAGCCGTCCGGGACAGGGTAATCAGCCCCAGCATTTT
TRBJ2-3 TRBV2 . CASEAGGGSTDTQYF TGTGCCAGCGAAGCGGGTGGCGGAAGCACAGATACGCAGTATTTT
TRBJ1-1 TRBV11-2 . CASWDMGTEAFF TGTGCCAGCTGGGACATGGGTACTGAAGCTTTCTTT
TRBJ1-5 TRBV7-9 . CASSFGNQQPQHF TGTGCCAGCAGCTTTGGGAATCAGCAGCCCCAGCATTTT